These 28 T cell receptor beta chains originate from one sample sequenced in a study. TCRdb reprocessed the 5' RACE reads via MiXCR and lists one record per CDR3 protein. The repertoire holds more than 40,000 distinct CDR3 sequences, just under 30% seen once, with roughly 3.5% in the top ten. Material for sequencing was memory CD4+ T cells sorted from a lymph node. Sample subset: memory CD4+ T cells, CD4+CD45RO+CD25-. The receptor source for this set is a female donor with breast cancer.

This clonotype appeared a few times. CDR3 protein: CSAEGLADTDTQYF. In DNA, the CDR3 is TGCAGTGCTGAGGGACTAGCGGACACAGATACGCAGTATTTT. This chain connects TRBV20-1 to TRBJ2-3; the match to TRBD2 covers 11 bases. The germline V gene encodes CDR1 DFQATT and CDR2 SNEGSKA (reference sequence). CDR3 size: 14 residues. The V and J ends lost 5 bases and 2 bases, in that order; junction bases with no gene match: 3.

The V call is TRBV6-1, the J call TRBJ2-1; possible D gene TRBD2, 5 bases. This CDR3 comprises 14 residues. The germline CDR1 and CDR2 sequences are MNHNS and SASEGT. V dropped 6 bases and J dropped 1 base, with 10 bases sitting between them. In DNA form, the CDR3 reads TGTGCCAGCAGCCATCGGGGATCCTACAATGAGCAGTTCTTC. Translation: CASSHRGSYNEQFF.

V is TRBV3-1 and J is TRBJ1-3; D gene unclear. The V and J ends lost 0 bases and 0 bases respectively, with 6 bases between them. The germline V gene encodes CDR1 LGHDT and CDR2 YNNKEL (reference sequence). The CDR3 covers 15 residues. The CDR3 DNA reads TGTGCCAGCAGCCAAGACGCAGGCTCTGGAAACACCATATATTTT. This translates into CASSQDAGSGNTIYF.

This clonotype has only a few counts. The V gene is TRBV5-4, the J gene TRBJ2-7; TRBD1 matches at 7 bases. The CDR3 runs 15 residues. Trimming cost V 0 bases and J 6 bases; bases outside gene matches: 9. Germline CDR1 reads SGHNT; CDR2 reads YYREEE (reference sequence). CDR3 DNA: TGTGCCAGCAGCTTGGCCTTGGGACAGAACTCCGAGCAGTACTTC. The encoded protein is CASSLALGQNSEQYF.

This chain links TRBV5-4 with TRBJ2-2; 8 bases are a match to TRBD1. This CDR3 has 15 amino acids. Unmatched junction bases numbered 2, after V lost 4 bases and J lost 0 bases. Germline CDR1 and CDR2: SGHNT and YYREEE (reference sequence). The CDR3 bases are TGTGCCAGCAGCACACAGGGGGCGAACACCGGGGAGCTGTTTTTT. This translates into CASSTQGANTGELFF.

A remark on this clonotype: This CDR3 is missing its conserved last phenylalanine or tryptophan, likely due to a read error. The chain combines TRBV7-9 with TRBJ1-3; D gene ambiguous. CDR3 length: 15 amino acids. Germline loops: CDR1 SEHNR, CDR2 FQNEAQ (reference sequence). V was shortened by 5 bases and J by 0 bases, with 11 bases between the two germline ends. As DNA, the CDR3 is TGTGCCAGCAGCCCCGACGGAATCTCTGGAAACACCATATATTCT. Its protein is CASSPDGISGNTIYS.

V gene TRBV5-6 combines with J gene TRBJ1-6, with D tentatively TRBD1 (6 bases). Germline V gives CDR1 SGHDT, CDR2 YYEEEE. The V and J ends lost 0 bases and 7 bases respectively, with 11 bases between them. The CDR3 is made up of 15 amino acids. The CDR3 here is CASSLGQGLNSPLHF. The DNA for the CDR3 is TGTGCCAGCAGCTTGGGCCAGGGGCTAAATTCACCCCTCCACTTT.

J is TRBJ2-1 and V is TRBV20-1, with a weak D call TRBD2 (5 bases). This CDR3 contains 12 residues. Germline assignment: CDR1 DFQATT and CDR2 SNEGSKA (reference sequence). V was shortened by 6 bases and J by 5 bases, with 11 bases between the two germline ends. The CDR3 nucleotides read TGCAGTGCACCCACTAGGGACAATGAGCAGTTCTTC. Its translation: CSAPTRDNEQFF.

This clonotype has just a few counts. The genes are TRBV5-1 and TRBJ2-7, with D uncertain. The CDR3 contains 14 residues. V lost 2 bases to trimming and J lost 1 base, with 10 bases between them. Per the germline V gene, CDR1 is SGHRS and CDR2 is YFSETQ. The CDR3 region is CASSFPSPSYEQYF. CDR3 DNA sequence: TGCGCCAGCAGCTTCCCCTCCCCATCCTACGAGCAGTACTTC.

About this clonotype: Sequence at one end of the junction differs from germline and may be a read error. The chain links TRBV12-3 or TRBV12-4 to TRBJ2-5, with 9 bases aligning to TRBD1. The CDR3 covers 14 residues. CDR3 coding DNA: TGTACCAGCAGCCAAGACAGGGGGAAGGAGACCCAGTACTTC. Residues: CTSSQDRGKETQYF.

The sample holds a few counts of this clonotype. Relative to the germline gene, one junction end is altered; a read error may explain this. V gene TRBV7-7 combines with J gene TRBJ2-5; D might be TRBD1 (5 bases). The CDR3 loop spans 13 amino acids. The germline gives CDR1 SSHAT, CDR2 FNYEAQ (reference sequence). The CDR3: CASRAQYQETQYF. The CDR3 coding sequence is TGTGCTAGCAGGGCCCAGTACCAAGAGACCCAGTACTTC.

With regard to this clonotype: A much larger clone sits a single nucleotide away, making a read error possible. This rearrangement joins TRBV5-1 to TRBJ2-3; a weak D match, TRBD2 (7 bases). This CDR3 spans 14 amino acids. In germline, CDR1 is SGHRS, CDR2 YFSETQ. DNA for the CDR3: TGCACCAGCAGCAACGGCGGGGGCGCAGATACGCAGTATTTT. It codes for CTSSNGGGADTQYF.

The rearrangement uses TRBV9 and TRBJ1-6, with 8 bases aligning to TRBD1. The CDR3 contains 14 residues. CDR1 is SGDLS and CDR2 is YYNGEE in the germline V gene. After removal of 3 bases from V and 10 bases from J, the junction contained 6 bases not matched to a gene. CDR3 sequence: CASSADRVGSPLHF. CDR3 nucleotide sequence: TGTGCCAGCAGCGCGGACAGGGTGGGGTCACCCCTCCACTTT.

The chain carries TRBV24-1 and TRBJ2-3; D unclear. This CDR3 is 15 amino acids long. CDR1 is KGHDR, CDR2 SFDVKD, per germline. The V end lost 0 bases, the J end lost 4 bases, and 10 bases lay between the germline ends. CDR3 nucleotide sequence: TGTGCCACCAGTGATTTGCTTGATAGAGCAGATACGCAGTATTTT. Its translation: CATSDLLDRADTQYF.

This clonotype was counted at least ten times. This chain connects TRBV7-6 to TRBJ1-1; 8 positions match TRBD1. The CDR3 is 14 amino acids. Germline values: CDR1 SGHVS, CDR2 FNYEAQ. The V segment lost 6 bases and the J segment 5 bases; nucleotides outside the gene matches: 8. This CDR3 reads CASSPGGAGTEAFF. The CDR3 DNA is TGTGCCAGCAGTCCAGGGGGCGCAGGGACTGAAGCTTTCTTT.

V gene TRBV5-1 combines with J gene TRBJ2-1, with D maybe TRBD2 (6 bases). CDR3 length equals 16 residues. Per the germline V gene, CDR1 is SGHRS and CDR2 is YFSETQ. Trimming removed 0 bases from V and 2 bases from J, with 12 bases in between. CDR3 sequence (DNA): TGCGCCAGCAGCTTGGGGGGGGAACTAACCTACAATGAGCAGTTCTTC. It codes for CASSLGGELTYNEQFF.

This clonotype has just a few counts. V usage is TRBV5-1 and J usage is TRBJ1-4, with D maybe TRBD1 (5 bases). The CDR3 length is 15 residues. Between the trimmed V and J ends, which lost 0 bases and 6 bases, there was a span of 12 bases. Germline CDR1 is SGHRS and CDR2 is YFSETQ. The CDR3 DNA reads as TGCGCCAGCAGCTTGGTCGGGACGAGAGATGAAAAACTGTTTTTT. Translated, it gives CASSLVGTRDEKLFF.

This clonotype was observed a handful of times. The chain carries TRBV20-1 and TRBJ1-5; TRBD1 is a possible D gene (5 bases). The germline V gene has CDR1 DFQATT and CDR2 SNEGSKA (reference sequence). The CDR3 spans 14 residues. Trimming stripped 0 bases from V and 4 bases from J, with 10 bases between. Here the CDR3 DNA reads TGCAGTGCTAGAGATAAGAAGGGGAATCAGCCCCAGCATTTT. It yields the protein CSARDKKGNQPQHF.

This clonotype was found a few times. The chain links TRBV28 to TRBJ2-2; a possible D gene is TRBD1 (6 bases). V lost 5 bases, J lost 6 bases, and 13 bases lay in between. The CDR3 is 14 amino acids. From germline, CDR1 is MDHEN and CDR2 SYDVKM. The CDR3 DNA reads TGTGCCAGCAGTGTAACAGGGTACCCCGGGGAGCTGTTTTTT. Its translation is CASSVTGYPGELFF.

This clonotype was counted only a few times. This sequence joins TRBV11-2 and TRBJ2-7; D possibly uses TRBD1 or TRBD2 (5 bases each). The germline V gene has CDR1 SGHAT and CDR2 FQNNGV. With 0 bases removed from V and 0 bases from J, the gap between germline ends came to 9 bases. The CDR3 has 15 amino acids. The CDR3 DNA reads as TGTGCCAGCAGCTTAGAGGGACGGACCTCCTACGAGCAGTACTTC. It specifies CASSLEGRTSYEQYF.

The chain couples TRBV28 to TRBJ2-7; no clear D. CDR1 MDHEN and CDR2 SYDVKM come from the germline V gene. CDR3 size: 12 residues. V was cut by 7 bases and J by 0 bases, with 7 bases left in between. The CDR3 DNA follows: TGTGCCAGCACAGGCGACTCCTACGAGCAGTACTTC. Amino acid sequence: CASTGDSYEQYF.

The chain recombines TRBV3-1 with TRBJ2-5, with no clear D. Germline assignment: CDR1 LGHDT and CDR2 YNNKEL (reference sequence). V lost 0 bases, J lost 7 bases, and 9 bases lay in between. This CDR3 region has 13 residues. The CDR3 sequence is CASSQDSRGTQYF. As DNA, the CDR3 is TGTGCCAGCAGCCAAGATAGTCGTGGGACCCAGTACTTC.

In its sample, this clonotype was seen many times. The chain joins TRBV6-1 to TRBJ2-1, with TRBD2 matching over 10 bases. Germline V lookup: CDR1 MNHNS, CDR2 SASEGT. The CDR3 is 18 amino acids. V was pared by 2 bases and J by 1 base, with 8 bases of the junction left unmatched. CDR3 DNA sequence: TGTGCCAGCAGTGAAAGAAGCGGGAGGGCCCGTTCCTACAATGAGCAGTTCTTC. Its protein product is CASSERSGRARSYNEQFF.

In its sample, this clonotype is medium-sized. The chain couples TRBV29-1 to TRBJ2-3; TRBD1 might be the D (5 bases). Germline CDR1 and CDR2: SQVTM and ANQGSEA. The V gene lost 8 bases and the J gene lost 4 bases, with 16 bases spanning the gap. CDR3 length: 13 amino acids. This CDR3 reads CSFSLGQADTQYF. The CDR3 nucleotides are TGCAGCTTTTCACTGGGGCAGGCAGATACGCAGTATTTT.

The chain joins TRBV7-8 to TRBJ1-4; no reliable D call. CDR3 size: 12 residues. V was trimmed by 5 bases and J by 10 bases, leaving 11 bases between them. Germline CDR1 and CDR2: SGHVS and FQNEAQ. The CDR3 sequence: CASSPAEGKLFF. The CDR3 nucleotides are TGTGCCAGCAGCCCAGCTGAGGGAAAACTGTTTTTT.

J is TRBJ1-6 and V is TRBV7-2; 8 positions agree with TRBD1. The germline CDR1 and CDR2 sequences are SGHTA and FQGNSA. CDR3 length equals 17 residues. Trimming took 5 bases from V and 8 from J; bases not matched to a gene: 14. The CDR3 is CASSPRDRSFPYSPLHF. For the CDR3, the DNA is TGTGCCAGCAGCCCGAGGGACAGGTCCTTTCCCTATTCACCCCTCCACTTT.

About this clonotype itself: The junction departs from germline at one end; a sequencing error may be responsible. The chain links TRBV4-1 to TRBJ1-4; D is unresolved. Germline CDR1 is MGHRA and CDR2 is YSYEKL. The CDR3 covers 15 residues. The CDR3 DNA is TGCGCCAGCAGCCAAGATCCGGGAACTAATGGAAAACTGTTTTTT. Translating it yields CASSQDPGTNGKLFF.

The chain uses TRBV5-1 and TRBJ1-1; TRBD1 agrees at 8 bases. The CDR3 covers 15 residues. The V and J ends lost 0 bases and 1 base, in that order; junction bases with no gene match: 2. Germline V gene data show CDR1 as SGHRS and CDR2 as YFSETQ. In DNA form, the CDR3 reads TGCGCCAGCAGCTTGGGGACAGGGAGGAACACTGAAGCTTTCTTT. As protein: CASSLGTGRNTEAFF.